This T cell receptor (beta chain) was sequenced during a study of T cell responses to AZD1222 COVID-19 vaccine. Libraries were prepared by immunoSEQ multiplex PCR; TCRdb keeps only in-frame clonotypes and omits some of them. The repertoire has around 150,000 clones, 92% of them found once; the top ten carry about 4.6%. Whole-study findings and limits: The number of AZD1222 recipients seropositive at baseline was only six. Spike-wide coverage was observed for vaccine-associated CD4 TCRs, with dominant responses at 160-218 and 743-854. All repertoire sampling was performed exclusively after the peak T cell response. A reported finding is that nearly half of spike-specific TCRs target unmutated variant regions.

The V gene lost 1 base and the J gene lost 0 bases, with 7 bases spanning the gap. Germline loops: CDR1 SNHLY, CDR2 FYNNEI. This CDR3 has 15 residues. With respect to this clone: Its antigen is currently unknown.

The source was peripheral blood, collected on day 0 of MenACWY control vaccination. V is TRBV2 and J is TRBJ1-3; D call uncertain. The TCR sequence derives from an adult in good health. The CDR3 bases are TGTGCCAGCAGTGAAGTTGGGTACTCTGGAAACACCATATATTTT. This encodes CASSEVGYSGNTIYF. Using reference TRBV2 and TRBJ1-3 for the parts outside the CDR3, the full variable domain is EPEVTQTPSHQVTQMGQEVILRCVPISNHLYFYWYRQILGQKVEFLVSFYNNEISEKSEIFDDQFSVERPDGSNFTLKIRSTKLEDSAMYFCASSEVGYSGNTIYFGEGSWLTVV.